Included here is one T cell receptor beta chain sequence, with context. Its antigen remains unknown. Trimming shortened V by 9 bases and J by 1 base, and 12 bases separated the two germline ends. Germline V gene lookup returns CDR1 SNHLY and CDR2 FYNNEI. The CDR3 is 13 residues long. The data belong to a study of T cell responses to AZD1222 COVID-19 vaccine. Findings and limits, study-wide: Among the donors, most were white British and more were female, and clonal diversity was possibly underestimated. Unmutated variant regions are reportedly the target of nearly half of TCRs that are spike-specific.

This table comes from immunoSEQ multiplex PCR, and its TCRdb copy is limited to in-frame clones, with some not included. The sample holds some 100,000 clones, about 90% seen once. The source of this sequence is an adult in good health. The sequencing used peripheral blood, collected on day 0 of AZD1222 vaccination. The rearrangement uses TRBV2 and TRBJ1-1; unclear D gene. Here the CDR3 reads CASMLDPNTEAFF. CDR3 nucleotides: TGTGCCAGTATGTTGGACCCGAACACTGAAGCTTTCTTT.